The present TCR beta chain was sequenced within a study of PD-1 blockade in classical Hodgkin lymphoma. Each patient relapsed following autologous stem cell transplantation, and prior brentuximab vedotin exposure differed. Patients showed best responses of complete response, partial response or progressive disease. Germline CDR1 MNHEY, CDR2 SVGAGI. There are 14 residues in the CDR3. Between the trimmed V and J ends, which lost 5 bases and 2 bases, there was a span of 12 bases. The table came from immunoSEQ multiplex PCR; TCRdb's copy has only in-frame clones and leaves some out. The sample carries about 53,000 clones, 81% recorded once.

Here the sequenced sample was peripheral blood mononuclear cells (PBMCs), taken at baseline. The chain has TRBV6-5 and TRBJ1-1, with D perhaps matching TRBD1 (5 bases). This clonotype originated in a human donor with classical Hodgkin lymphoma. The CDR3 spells CASSRRQPNTEAFF. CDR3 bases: TGTGCCAGCAGTCGACGACAGCCTAACACTGAAGCTTTCTTT.